This is a list of T cell receptor beta chains from one sample in a study of long-term antiretroviral therapy in people with HIV. Sequencing used immunoSEQ multiplex PCR; TCRdb keeps in-frame clones, though not all of them. The data contain fewer than 10,000 clones, over 75% of them singletons. The sample consisted of unsorted PBMCs, taken 0.1 years after starting antiretroviral therapy. Receptors originate from a man between 40 and 49 years old with HIV. Both conserved end residues are part of each CDR3.

j_gene | v_gene | CDR3aa
TRBJ2-3 | TRBV6-5 | CASSPRGLTDTQYF
TRBJ2-7 | TRBV18 | CASSLPGQGARYEQYF
TRBJ1-5 | TRBV11-2 | CASSLSGMGQPQHF
TRBJ2-3 | TRBV7-3 | CASSFATGADTQYF
TRBJ1-1 | TRBV29-1 | CSGSGGTEAFF
TRBJ2-3 | TRBV29-1 | CSVRQGPSTDTQYF
TRBJ1-2 | TRBV5-1 | CASSLDDRRNYGYTF
TRBJ1-2 | TRBV19 | CASSSQGPFNYGYTF
TRBJ2-3 | TRBV15 | CATSSNTDTQYF
TRBJ2-7 | TRBV28 | CASSSVRSGVNYEQYF
TRBJ1-5 | TRBV9 | CASSDDSNQPQHF
TRBJ1-2 | TRBV10-1 | CASSAHTGTNYGYTF
TRBJ1-6 | TRBV28 | CASSAQGLQFTLHF
TRBJ1-1 | TRBV5-6 | CASSSTGGGFMNTEAFF
TRBJ1-5 | TRBV7-2 | CASSFSSTGERNQPQHF
TRBJ1-2 | TRBV25-1 | CASSESDRNYGYTF
TRBJ2-7 | TRBV19 | CASSIGGYEQYF
TRBJ1-2 | TRBV7-3 | CASSPTQGAAGGYTF
TRBJ2-3 | TRBV27 | CASSLRGLAGGPRTDTQYF
TRBJ1-1 | TRBV5-5 | CASSLQFGAEAFF
TRBJ1-3 | TRBV19 | CASSLPGRSGNTIYF
TRBJ1-3 | TRBV5-1 | CASSPDSRSGNTIYF
TRBJ2-7 | TRBV11-2 | CASSLDPRQGQYF
TRBJ1-4 | TRBV5-6 | CASSSDRVGEKLFF
TRBJ2-7 | TRBV27 | CASTTSNLAGGPYEQYF
TRBJ2-7 | TRBV9 | CASSYSARGDDEQYF
TRBJ2-3 | TRBV9 | CASSVVSGGDTQYF
TRBJ1-1 | TRBV28 | CASSGPMVDTEAFF
TRBJ1-4 | TRBV6-1 | CASSEGQLASGKLFF
TRBJ2-1 | TRBV6-1 | CASSEALPGISYNEQFF
TRBJ1-6 | TRBV5-1 | CASSLEPGTSTLALHF
TRBJ1-2 | TRBV6-1 | CASSDPTGPLFNYGYTF
TRBJ2-7 | TRBV28 | CASSLWGQGADEQYF
TRBJ2-7 | TRBV29-1 | CSGGTSGNEQYF
TRBJ1-1 | TRBV10-2 | CASSENIGRNTEAFF
TRBJ1-5 | TRBV5-5 | CASSLAKERAGGFSDQPQHF
TRBJ2-7 | TRBV7-8 | CASSWGSAGGAYEQYF
TRBJ1-4 | TRBV11-2 | CASSLGQVAEKLFF
TRBJ1-5 | TRBV11-3 | CASSLGWRARSNQPQHF
TRBJ1-4 | TRBV12-5 | CASGLQGGQEKLFF
TRBJ2-1 | TRBV6-1 | CASQPGPLTYNEQFF
TRBJ1-1 | TRBV6-1 | CASRDSRGATEAFF